What follows are 20 T cell receptor beta chains derived from one specimen sequenced in a study of technical replicates of blood from several donors. Repertoires were generated with immunoSEQ multiplex PCR, while TCRdb's copy carries only in-frame clones and drops some. The table lists 65,000 to 80,000 clones, over 95% of them singletons, with around 0.2% in the top ten. Sequences were obtained from T cells isolated from PBMCs. Receptors originate from a human donor in good health.

The rearrangement uses TRBV7-9 and TRBJ1-1; D not certain. Trimming took 1 base from V and 1 from J, leaving 7 bases between them. The CDR3 totals 14 residues. CDR1 is SEHNR, CDR2 FQNEAQ, per germline (reference sequence). In nucleotides, the CDR3 is TGTGCCAGCAGCTTAGAGCATGGGAACACTGAAGCTTTCTTT. Translated, it gives CASSLEHGNTEAFF.

The gene calls are TRBV6-1 and TRBJ1-5; a possible D gene is TRBD1 (5 bases). Germline values: CDR1 MNHNS, CDR2 SASEGT. Trimming took off 6 bases at V and 5 bases at J, with 11 bases between the two ends. The CDR3 is 13 amino acids. The CDR3 is CASSAARDQPQHF. The CDR3 DNA reads TGTGCCAGCAGCGCCGCCAGGGATCAGCCCCAGCATTTT.

J is TRBJ2-7 and V is TRBV30; 7 bases are a match to TRBD1. The CDR3 sequence is 12 residues long. Germline values: CDR1 GTSNPN, CDR2 SVGIG (reference sequence). Unmatched junction bases numbered 10, after V lost 8 bases and J lost 6 bases. This CDR3 reads CAGTVRQGEQYF. DNA of the CDR3: TGTGCCGGGACAGTAAGGCAGGGCGAGCAGTACTTC.

The chain combines TRBV5-5 with TRBJ1-1, with 7 bases identical to TRBD1. This CDR3 comprises 13 residues. Per germline, CDR1 SGHKS and CDR2 YYEKEE (reference sequence). J was trimmed by 0 bases and V by 9 bases; bases with no gene match: 5. In DNA, the CDR3 is TGTGCCACTATAGGGACAGTGAACACTGAAGCTTTCTTT. Protein: CATIGTVNTEAFF.

The gene calls are TRBV6-5 and TRBJ1-4; possible D gene TRBD1, 6 bases. CDR1 and CDR2 from the germline V gene are MNHEY and SVGAGI. The V end lost 0 bases, the J end lost 8 bases, and 16 bases lay between the germline ends. This CDR3 is 16 amino acids long. The CDR3 region is CASSYSIGQGKEKLFF. The CDR3 nucleotides are TGTGCCAGCAGTTACTCGATAGGCCAGGGGAAGGAAAAACTGTTTTTT.

The chain is built from TRBV7-9 and TRBJ2-1; D unclear. Between the trimmed V and J ends, which lost 5 bases and 2 bases, there was a span of 7 bases. CDR1 is SEHNR, CDR2 FQNEAQ, per germline (reference sequence). CDR3 length: 13 residues. DNA of the CDR3: TGTGCCAGCAGCCCACTGGCCTACAATGAGCAGTTCTTC. Translation gives CASSPLAYNEQFF.

The chain recombines TRBV28 with TRBJ2-7; no definite D call. The ends were cut back, 3 bases at V and 12 bases at J, with 15 bases in the middle. The length of the CDR3 is 12 residues. Germline V CDR1 and CDR2: MDHEN, SYDVKM. The CDR3 DNA sequence: TGTGCCAGCAGTTTGCCCACCCGCTACCCGTACTTC. This sequence encodes CASSLPTRYPYF.

This chain connects TRBV14 to TRBJ1-2; TRBD1 agrees at 9 bases. Germline V lookup: CDR1 SGHDN, CDR2 FVKESK. The V gene end was trimmed by 5 bases and the J gene end by 6 bases; junction bases not matched to a gene: 4. The CDR3 length is 13 residues. As DNA, the CDR3 is TGTGCCAGCAGCTATTGGACAGGGGATGGCTACACCTTC. It specifies CASSYWTGDGYTF.

V gene TRBV27 combines with J gene TRBJ2-2, with TRBD2 identical over 11 bases. Germline V gene lookup returns CDR1 MNHEY and CDR2 SMNVEV (reference sequence). V lost 5 bases to trimming and J lost 4 bases; unmatched junction nucleotides: 6. The CDR3 is 16 amino acids. For the CDR3, the DNA is TGTGCCAGCAGTATAAGGACTAGCGGGTTCACCGGGGAGCTGTTTTTT. Translation gives CASSIRTSGFTGELFF.

V usage is TRBV5-1 and J usage is TRBJ2-7; a weak D match, TRBD2 (6 bases). Trimming took 0 bases from V and 0 from J, leaving 16 bases between them. This CDR3 is 17 amino acids long. Germline CDR1 reads SGHRS; CDR2 reads YFSETQ. Written as DNA, the CDR3 is TGCGCCAGCAGCTTGGCCCCTAGCGCCCTCAGCTCCTACGAGCAGTACTTC. Translating it yields CASSLAPSALSSYEQYF.

The chain recombines TRBV2 with TRBJ2-7; perhaps TRBD2 as D (6 bases). The CDR3 has 16 amino acids. V lost 6 bases and J 0 bases, leaving 18 bases between the germline ends. Germline CDR1 is SNHLY and CDR2 is FYNNEI. The CDR3 reads CASRTLWGDFSYEQYF. CDR3 DNA: TGTGCCAGCAGGACTCTCTGGGGGGACTTCTCCTACGAGCAGTACTTC. Filled out from reference TRBV2 and TRBJ2-7, the complete variable domain reads EPEVTQTPSHQVTQMGQEVILRCVPISNHLYFYWYRQILGQKVEFLVSFYNNEISEKSEIFDDQFSVERPDGSNFTLKIRSTKLEDSAMYFCASRTLWGDFSYEQYFGPGTRLTVT.

The chain is built from TRBV6-1 and TRBJ1-1, with 8 bases that match TRBD1. With V trimmed by 5 bases and J by 0 bases, 8 bases remained unmatched. The CDR3 covers 16 residues. Germline CDR1 and CDR2: MNHNS and SASEGT. The CDR3 loop is CASSQGTGLMNTEAFF. The CDR3 DNA sequence: TGTGCCAGCAGTCAAGGGACAGGACTTATGAACACTGAAGCTTTCTTT.

The DNA of the CDR3 is TGTGCCAGCAGTTACCGGGAACCGAACACTGAAGCTTTCTTT. As protein: CASSYREPNTEAFF. This rearrangement joins TRBV6-5 to TRBJ1-1; D call uncertain. The germline V and J ends were trimmed by 2 bases and 1 base, with 8 bases remaining between them. The germline V gene encodes CDR1 MNHEY and CDR2 SVGAGI. The CDR3 runs to 14 residues.

In this sample, this clone turned up a few times. The rearrangement joins TRBV7-3 to TRBJ2-2; 8 positions match TRBD1. The J segment lost 0 bases and the V segment lost 7 bases, leaving 7 bases of the junction unmatched. The CDR3 is 16 amino acids. CDR1 is SGHTA and CDR2 is FQGTGA in the germline V gene. The CDR3 here is CASNIGTGPNTGELFF. CDR3 DNA sequence: TGTGCCAGCAACATTGGGACAGGTCCGAACACCGGGGAGCTGTTTTTT.

The chain has TRBV4-1 and TRBJ2-7; no reliable D call. The germline CDR1 and CDR2 sequences are MGHRA and YSYEKL. This CDR3 has 13 amino acids. Trimming shortened V by 3 bases and J by 4 bases, and 10 bases separated the two germline ends. This CDR3 is CASSQGSLYEQYF. In DNA, the CDR3 is TGCGCCAGCAGCCAGGGCAGCTTATACGAGCAGTACTTC.

The chain has TRBV5-6 and TRBJ1-1; D is uncertain. Germline V gene sequence: CDR1 SGHDT, CDR2 YYEEEE. The CDR3 runs 13 residues. V was trimmed by 6 bases and J by 5 bases, leaving 14 bases between them. CDR3 in amino acids: CASTQTTRTEAFF. The DNA for the CDR3 is TGTGCCAGCACTCAAACTACCCGAACTGAAGCTTTCTTT.

The V call is TRBV5-1, the J call TRBJ1-1; D gene uncertain. The CDR3 has 12 amino acids. V lost 4 bases to trimming and J lost 5 bases, with 9 bases between them. Germline CDR1 SGHRS, CDR2 YFSETQ. The CDR3 coding sequence is TGCGCCAGCAGCCGATCTCGGACTGAAGCTTTCTTT. It encodes CASSRSRTEAFF.

The rearrangement uses TRBV7-6 and TRBJ2-1, with D possibly TRBD2 on 6 matching bases. The CDR3 is 16 residues long. V lost 5 bases to trimming and J lost 0 bases, with 14 bases between them. Per the germline V gene, CDR1 is SGHVS and CDR2 is FNYEAQ. The DNA of the CDR3 is TGTGCCAGCAGCACCCGGCGGGGCATCTCCTACAATGAGCAGTTCTTC. It yields the protein CASSTRRGISYNEQFF.

The rearrangement uses TRBV27 and TRBJ2-7; 9 bases line up with TRBD1. After removal of 3 bases from V and 3 bases from J, the junction contained 3 bases not matched to a gene. CDR3 length equals 14 residues. In germline, CDR1 is MNHEY, CDR2 SMNVEV (reference sequence). The CDR3 is CASSFGTGIYEQYF. DNA of the CDR3: TGTGCCAGCAGTTTTGGGACAGGGATCTACGAGCAGTACTTC.

The J gene is TRBJ2-3, the V gene TRBV9, with TRBD2 matching over 10 bases. The junction had 2 bases not matched to a gene; V was cut back by 4 bases and J by 0 bases. CDR1 SGDLS and CDR2 YYNGEE come from the germline V gene. The CDR3 is made up of 15 amino acids. The CDR3 DNA follows: TGTGCCAGCAGCCCGACTAGCGGGAGCACAGATACGCAGTATTTT. Translation gives CASSPTSGSTDTQYF.